This T cell receptor beta chain was captured by sequencing in a study of blood T cell repertoires in COVID-19. The repertoire was sequenced with immunoSEQ multiplex PCR; TCRdb's copy has only in-frame clones and lacks some. Altogether under 250,000 clones are present, 65% to 90% being singletons, with the ten largest covering around a tenth. Germline-derived CDR1 and CDR2 are MDHEN and SYDVKM. The CDR3 covers 14 residues. The V segment lost 11 bases and the J segment 7 bases; nucleotides outside the gene matches: 11. This clonotype was sampled from a man aged 50 or older with COVID-19, enrolled during active disease. The chain employs TRBV28 and TRBJ1-6, with 7 bases that match TRBD1. The sequenced material came from peripheral blood. CDR3 coding DNA: TGTGCCGGACGGCAGACAGGGTGGAATTCACCCCTCCACTTT. Translation gives CAGRQTGWNSPLHF.